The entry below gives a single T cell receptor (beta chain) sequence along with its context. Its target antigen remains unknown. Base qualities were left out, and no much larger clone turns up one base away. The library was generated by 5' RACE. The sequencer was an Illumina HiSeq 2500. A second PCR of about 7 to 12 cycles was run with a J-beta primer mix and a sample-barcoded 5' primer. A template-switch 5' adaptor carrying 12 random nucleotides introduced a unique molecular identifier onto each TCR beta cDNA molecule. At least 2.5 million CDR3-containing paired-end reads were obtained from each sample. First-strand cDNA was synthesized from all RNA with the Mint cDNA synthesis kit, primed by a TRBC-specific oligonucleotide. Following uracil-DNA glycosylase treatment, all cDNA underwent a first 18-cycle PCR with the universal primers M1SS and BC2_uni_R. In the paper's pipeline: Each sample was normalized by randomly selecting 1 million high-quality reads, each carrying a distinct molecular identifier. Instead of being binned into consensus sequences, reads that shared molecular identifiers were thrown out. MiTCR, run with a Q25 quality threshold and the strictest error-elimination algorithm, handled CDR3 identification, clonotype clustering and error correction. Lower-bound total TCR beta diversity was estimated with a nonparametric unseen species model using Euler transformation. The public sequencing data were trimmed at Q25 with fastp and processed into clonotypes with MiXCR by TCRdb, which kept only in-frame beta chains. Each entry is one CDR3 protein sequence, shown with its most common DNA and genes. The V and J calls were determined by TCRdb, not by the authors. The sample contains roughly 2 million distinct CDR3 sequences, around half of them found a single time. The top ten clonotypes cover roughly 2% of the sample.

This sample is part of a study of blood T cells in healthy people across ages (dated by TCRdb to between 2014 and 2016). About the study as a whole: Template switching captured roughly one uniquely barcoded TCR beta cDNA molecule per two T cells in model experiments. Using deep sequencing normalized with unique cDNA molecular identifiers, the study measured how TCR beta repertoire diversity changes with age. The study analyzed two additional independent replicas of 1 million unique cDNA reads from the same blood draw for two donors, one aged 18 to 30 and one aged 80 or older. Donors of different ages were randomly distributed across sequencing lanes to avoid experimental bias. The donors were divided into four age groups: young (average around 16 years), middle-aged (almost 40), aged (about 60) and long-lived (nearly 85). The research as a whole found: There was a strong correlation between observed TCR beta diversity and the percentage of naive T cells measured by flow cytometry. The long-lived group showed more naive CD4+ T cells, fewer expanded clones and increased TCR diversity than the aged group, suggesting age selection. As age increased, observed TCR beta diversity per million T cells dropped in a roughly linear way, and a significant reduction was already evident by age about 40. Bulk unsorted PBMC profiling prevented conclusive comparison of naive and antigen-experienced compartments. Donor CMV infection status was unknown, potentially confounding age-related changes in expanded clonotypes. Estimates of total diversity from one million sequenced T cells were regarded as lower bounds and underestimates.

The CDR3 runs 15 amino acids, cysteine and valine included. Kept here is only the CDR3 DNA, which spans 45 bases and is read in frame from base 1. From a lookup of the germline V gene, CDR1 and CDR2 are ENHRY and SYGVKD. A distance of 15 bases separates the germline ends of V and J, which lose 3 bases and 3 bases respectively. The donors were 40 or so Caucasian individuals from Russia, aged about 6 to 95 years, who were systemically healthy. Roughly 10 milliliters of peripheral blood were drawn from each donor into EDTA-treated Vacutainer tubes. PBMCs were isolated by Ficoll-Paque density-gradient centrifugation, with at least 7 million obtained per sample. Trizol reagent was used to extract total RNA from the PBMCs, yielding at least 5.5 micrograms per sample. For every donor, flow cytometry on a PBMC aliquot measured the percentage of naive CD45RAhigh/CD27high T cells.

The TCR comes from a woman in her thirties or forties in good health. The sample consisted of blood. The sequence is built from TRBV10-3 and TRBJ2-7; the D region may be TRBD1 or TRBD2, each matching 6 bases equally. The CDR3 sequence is CAISDSGRGVYEQYV. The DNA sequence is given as TGTGCCATCAGTGACTCCGGAAGGGGGGTCTACGAGCAGTACGTC.